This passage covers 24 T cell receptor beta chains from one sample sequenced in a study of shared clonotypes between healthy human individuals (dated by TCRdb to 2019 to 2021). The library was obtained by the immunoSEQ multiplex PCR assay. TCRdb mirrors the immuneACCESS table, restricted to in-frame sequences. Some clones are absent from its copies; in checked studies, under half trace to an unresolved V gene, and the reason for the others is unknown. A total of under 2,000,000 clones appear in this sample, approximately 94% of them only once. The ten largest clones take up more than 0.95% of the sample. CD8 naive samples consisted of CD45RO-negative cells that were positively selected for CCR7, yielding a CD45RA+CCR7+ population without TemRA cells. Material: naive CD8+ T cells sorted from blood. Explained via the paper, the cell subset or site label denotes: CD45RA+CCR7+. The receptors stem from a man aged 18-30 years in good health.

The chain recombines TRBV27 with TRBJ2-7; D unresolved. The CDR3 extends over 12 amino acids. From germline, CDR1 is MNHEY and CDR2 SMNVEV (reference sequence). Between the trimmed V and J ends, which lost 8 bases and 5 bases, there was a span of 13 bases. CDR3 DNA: TGTGCCAGCGGAAATCCTCCCCACGAGCAGTACTTC. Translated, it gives CASGNPPHEQYF.

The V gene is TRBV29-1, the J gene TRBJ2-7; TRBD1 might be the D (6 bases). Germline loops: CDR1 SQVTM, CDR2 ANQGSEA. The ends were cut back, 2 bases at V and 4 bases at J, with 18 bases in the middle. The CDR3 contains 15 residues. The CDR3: CSVETGQGIGYEQYF. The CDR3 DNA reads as TGCAGCGTTGAAACGGGTCAGGGGATCGGGTACGAGCAGTACTTC.

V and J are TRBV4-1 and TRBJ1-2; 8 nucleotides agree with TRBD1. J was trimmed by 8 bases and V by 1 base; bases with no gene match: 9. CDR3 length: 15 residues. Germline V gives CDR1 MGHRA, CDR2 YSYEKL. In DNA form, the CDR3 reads TGCGCCAGCAGCCAAGCCCCCGGACAGGGTCTCGGCTACACCTTC. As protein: CASSQAPGQGLGYTF.

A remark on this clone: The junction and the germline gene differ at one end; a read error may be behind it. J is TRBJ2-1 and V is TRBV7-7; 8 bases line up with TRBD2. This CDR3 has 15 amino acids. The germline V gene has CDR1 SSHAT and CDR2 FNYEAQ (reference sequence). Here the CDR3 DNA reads TGTGCTAGCAGCTCCGGACTAGCACTTAACAATGAGCAGTTCTTC. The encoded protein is CASSSGLALNNEQFF.

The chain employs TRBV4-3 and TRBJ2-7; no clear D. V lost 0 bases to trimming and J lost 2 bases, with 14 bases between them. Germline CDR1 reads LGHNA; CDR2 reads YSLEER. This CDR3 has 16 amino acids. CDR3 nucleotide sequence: TGCGCCAGCAGCCAAGATTTAAGCCAGCTTACCTACGAGCAGTACTTC. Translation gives CASSQDLSQLTYEQYF.

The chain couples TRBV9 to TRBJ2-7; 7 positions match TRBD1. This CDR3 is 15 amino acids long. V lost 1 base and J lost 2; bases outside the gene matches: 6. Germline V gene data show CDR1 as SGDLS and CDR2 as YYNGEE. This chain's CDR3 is CASSVRAGGPYEQYF. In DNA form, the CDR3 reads TGTGCCAGCAGCGTAAGGGCAGGGGGACCCTACGAGCAGTACTTC.

The CDR3 DNA follows: TGTGCCAGCTCCCCAACGAAGGGGCAGGGGGCGCTGAACACTGAAGCTTTCTTT. Protein sequence: CASSPTKGQGALNTEAFF. The rearrangement links TRBV18 to TRBJ1-1; 8 nucleotides align to TRBD1. CDR3 length equals 18 residues. Per germline, CDR1 KGHSH and CDR2 LQKENI. Trimming took 6 bases from V and 0 from J; bases not matched to a gene: 15.

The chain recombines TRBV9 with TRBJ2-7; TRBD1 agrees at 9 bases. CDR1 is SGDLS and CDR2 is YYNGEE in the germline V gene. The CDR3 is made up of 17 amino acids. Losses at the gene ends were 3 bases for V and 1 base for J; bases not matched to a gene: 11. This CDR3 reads CASSAGQGLPNSYEQYF. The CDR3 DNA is TGTGCCAGCAGCGCTGGACAGGGGCTACCCAATTCCTACGAGCAGTACTTC. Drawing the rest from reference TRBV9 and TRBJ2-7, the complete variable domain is DSGVTQTPKHLITATGQRVTLRCSPRSGDLSVYWYQQSLDQGLQFLIQYYNGEERAKGNILERFSAQQFPDLHSELNLSSLELGDSALYFCASSAGQGLPNSYEQYFGPGTRLTVT.

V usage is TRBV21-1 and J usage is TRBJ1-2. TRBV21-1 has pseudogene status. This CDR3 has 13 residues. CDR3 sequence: CASSGWEYNGYTF. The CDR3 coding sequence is TGTGCCAGCAGCGGGTGGGAGTACAATGGCTACACCTTC.

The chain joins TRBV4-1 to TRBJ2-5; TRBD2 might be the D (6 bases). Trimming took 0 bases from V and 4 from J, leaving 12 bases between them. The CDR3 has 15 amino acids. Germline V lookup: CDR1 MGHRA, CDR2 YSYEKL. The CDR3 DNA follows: TGCGCCAGCAGCCAAGATACTGGAGGGAGAGAGACCCAGTACTTC. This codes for CASSQDTGGRETQYF.

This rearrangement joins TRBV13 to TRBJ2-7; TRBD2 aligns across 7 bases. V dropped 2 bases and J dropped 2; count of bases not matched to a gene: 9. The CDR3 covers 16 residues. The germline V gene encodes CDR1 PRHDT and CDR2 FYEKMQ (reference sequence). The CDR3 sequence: CASSLLREEPTYEQYF. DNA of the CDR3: TGTGCCAGCAGCTTACTTCGGGAGGAGCCTACCTACGAGCAGTACTTC. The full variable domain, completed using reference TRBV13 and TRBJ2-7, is AAGVIQSPRHLIKEKRETATLKCYPIPRHDTVYWYQQGPGQDPQFLISFYEKMQSDKGSIPDRFSAQQFSDYHSELNMSSLELGDSALYFCASSLLREEPTYEQYFGPGTRLTVT.

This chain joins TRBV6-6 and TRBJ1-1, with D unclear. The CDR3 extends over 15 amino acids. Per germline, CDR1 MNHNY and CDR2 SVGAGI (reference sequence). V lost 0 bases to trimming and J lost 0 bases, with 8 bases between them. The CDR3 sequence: CASSYSGYMNTEAFF. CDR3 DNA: TGTGCCAGCAGTTACTCGGGGTATATGAACACTGAAGCTTTCTTT.

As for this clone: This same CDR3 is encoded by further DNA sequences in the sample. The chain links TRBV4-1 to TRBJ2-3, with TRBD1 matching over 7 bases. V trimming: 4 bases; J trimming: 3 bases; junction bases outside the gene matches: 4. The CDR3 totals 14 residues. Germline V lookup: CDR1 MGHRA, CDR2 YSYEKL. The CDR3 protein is CASSPRQGTDTQYF. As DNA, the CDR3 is TGCGCCAGCAGCCCGAGACAGGGAACAGATACGCAGTATTTT.

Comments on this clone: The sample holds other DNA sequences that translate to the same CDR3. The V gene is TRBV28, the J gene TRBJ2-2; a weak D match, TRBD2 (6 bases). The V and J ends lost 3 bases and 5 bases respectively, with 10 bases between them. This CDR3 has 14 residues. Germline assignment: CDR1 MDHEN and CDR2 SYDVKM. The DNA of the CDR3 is TGTGCCAGCAGTTTTCGGGGGTGGACCGGGGAGCTGTTTTTT. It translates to CASSFRGWTGELFF.

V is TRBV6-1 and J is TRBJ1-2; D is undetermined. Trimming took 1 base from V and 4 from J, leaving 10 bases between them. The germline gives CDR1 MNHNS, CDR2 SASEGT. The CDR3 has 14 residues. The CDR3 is CASSEGGERYGYTF. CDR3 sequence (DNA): TGTGCCAGCAGTGAAGGTGGAGAGCGCTATGGCTACACCTTC.

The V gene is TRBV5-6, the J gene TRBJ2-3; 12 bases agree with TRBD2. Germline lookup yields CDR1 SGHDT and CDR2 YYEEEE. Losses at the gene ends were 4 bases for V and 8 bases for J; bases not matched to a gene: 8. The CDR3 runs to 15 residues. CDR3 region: CASSIWTSGIVTQYF. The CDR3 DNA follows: TGTGCCAGCAGCATATGGACTAGCGGGATTGTTACGCAGTATTTT.

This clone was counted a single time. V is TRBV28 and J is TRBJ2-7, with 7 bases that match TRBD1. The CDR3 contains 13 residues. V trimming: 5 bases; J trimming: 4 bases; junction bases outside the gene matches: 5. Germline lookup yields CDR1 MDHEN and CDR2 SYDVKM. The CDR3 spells CASSVGQVYEQYF. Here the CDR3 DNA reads TGTGCCAGCAGTGTCGGACAGGTGTACGAGCAGTACTTC. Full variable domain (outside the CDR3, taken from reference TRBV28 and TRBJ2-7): DVKVTQSSRYLVKRTGEKVFLECVQDMDHENMFWYRQDPGLGLRLIYFSYDVKMKEKGDIPEGYSVSREKKERFSLILESASTNQTSMYLCASSVGQVYEQYFGPGTRLTVT.

In DNA form, the CDR3 reads TGTGCCAGCACAGAGGGTGTAAGAGGAAACACCATATATTTT. It codes for CASTEGVRGNTIYF. This chain uses TRBV6-6 with TRBJ1-3; unclear D gene. This CDR3 region has 14 residues. Deletions cut 7 bases from V and 4 bases from J, with 14 bases between. CDR1 and CDR2 (germline): MNHNY, SVGAGI (reference sequence).

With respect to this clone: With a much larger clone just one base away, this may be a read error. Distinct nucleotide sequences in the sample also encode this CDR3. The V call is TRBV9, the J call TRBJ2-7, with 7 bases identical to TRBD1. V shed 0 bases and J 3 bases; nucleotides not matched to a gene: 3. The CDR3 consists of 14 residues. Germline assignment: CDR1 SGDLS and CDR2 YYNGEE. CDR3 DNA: TGTGCCAGCAGCGTAGCTGCAGGGGGCTACGAGCAGTACTTC. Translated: CASSVAAGGYEQYF.

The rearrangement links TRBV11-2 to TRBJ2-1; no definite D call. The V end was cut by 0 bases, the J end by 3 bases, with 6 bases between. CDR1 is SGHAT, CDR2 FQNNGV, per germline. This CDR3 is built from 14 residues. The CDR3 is CASSLDFNYNEQFF. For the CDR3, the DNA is TGTGCCAGCAGCTTAGACTTTAACTACAATGAGCAGTTCTTC.

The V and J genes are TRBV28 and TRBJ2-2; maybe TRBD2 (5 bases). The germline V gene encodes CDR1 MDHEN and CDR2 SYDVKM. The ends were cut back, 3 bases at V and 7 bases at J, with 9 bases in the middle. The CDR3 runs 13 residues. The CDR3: CASSLRAGGELFF. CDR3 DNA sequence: TGTGCCAGCAGTTTGCGGGCAGGCGGGGAGCTGTTTTTT.

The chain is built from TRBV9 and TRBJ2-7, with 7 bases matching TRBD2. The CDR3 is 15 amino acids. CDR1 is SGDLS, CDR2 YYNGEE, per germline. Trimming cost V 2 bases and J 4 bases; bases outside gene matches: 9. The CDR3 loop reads CASSVLASGVYEQYF. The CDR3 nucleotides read TGTGCCAGCAGCGTCCTTGCTAGCGGAGTATACGAGCAGTACTTC.

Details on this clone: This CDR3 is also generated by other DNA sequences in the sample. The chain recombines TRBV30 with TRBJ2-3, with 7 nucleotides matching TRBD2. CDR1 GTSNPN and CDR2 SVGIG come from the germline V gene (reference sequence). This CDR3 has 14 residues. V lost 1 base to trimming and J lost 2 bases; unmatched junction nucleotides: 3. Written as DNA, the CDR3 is TGTGCCTGGAGTGGAGCGGGGAACACAGATACGCAGTATTTT. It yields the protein CAWSGAGNTDTQYF. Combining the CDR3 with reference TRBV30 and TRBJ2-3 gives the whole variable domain SQTIHQWPATLVQPVGSPLSLECTVEGTSNPNLYWYRQAAGRGLQLLFYSVGIGQISSEVPQNLSASRPQDRQFILSSKKLLLSDSGFYLCAWSGAGNTDTQYFGPGTRLTVL.

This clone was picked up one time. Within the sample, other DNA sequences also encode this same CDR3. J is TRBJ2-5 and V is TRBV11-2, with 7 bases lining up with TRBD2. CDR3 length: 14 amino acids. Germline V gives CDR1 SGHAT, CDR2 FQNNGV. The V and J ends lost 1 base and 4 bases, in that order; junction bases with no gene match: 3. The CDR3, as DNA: TGTGCCAGCAGCTTAGCGGGGGGTGGAGAGACCCAGTACTTC. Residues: CASSLAGGGETQYF.